The 27 T cell receptor beta chains listed next were all sequenced from one sample in a study of T cell responses to AZD1222 COVID-19 vaccine. Assay: immunoSEQ multiplex PCR; the TCRdb copy retains only in-frame clones and omits some. The data show roughly 170,000 clones, 70% to 90% seen once. The material was peripheral blood, obtained on day 0 of AZD1222 vaccination. These receptors all stem from an adult in good health.

This rearrangement joins TRBV3-1 (or the pseudogene TRBV3-2) to TRBJ1-6, with 8 bases identical to TRBD1. The CDR3 extends over 15 amino acids. Trimming removed 4 bases from V and 4 bases from J; junction bases left unmatched: 3. CDR1 LGHDT and CDR2 YNNKEL come from the germline V gene (reference sequence). CDR3 protein: CASSLRDRYNSPLHF. The CDR3 DNA reads TGTGCCAGCAGCCTCCGGGACAGGTATAATTCACCCCTCCACTTT.

This sequence joins TRBV2 and TRBJ1-1; D possibly corresponds to TRBD1 (6 bases). Germline V gene data show CDR1 as SNHLY and CDR2 as FYNNEI. Trimming shortened V by 5 bases and J by 1 base, and 11 bases separated the two germline ends. The CDR3 is 14 amino acids. CDR3 nucleotide sequence: TGTGCCAGCAGTACCAGGGGACAGAACACTGAAGCTTTCTTT. As protein: CASSTRGQNTEAFF.

Points on this clone: The sample has other DNA sequences that encode this CDR3 too. The chain joins TRBV19 to TRBJ2-5; tentatively, D is TRBD2 (6 bases). Between the trimmed V and J ends, which lost 3 bases and 4 bases, there was a span of 9 bases. The CDR3 has 13 residues. Per germline, CDR1 LNHDA and CDR2 SQIVND (reference sequence). As DNA, the CDR3 is TGTGCCAGTAGTATTTCGGGACTAGAGACCCAGTACTTC. Amino acids: CASSISGLETQYF.

This clone is a singleton in its sample. This chain uses TRBV7-2 with TRBJ2-3; a weak D match, TRBD2 (6 bases). The CDR3 contains 15 residues. Germline loops: CDR1 SGHTA, CDR2 FQGNSA. Trimming removed 4 bases from V and 6 bases from J, with 17 bases in between. CDR3 amino acids: CASSSPGSFSDTQYF. The CDR3 DNA follows: TGTGCCAGCAGCTCCCCCGGGAGTTTCTCCGATACGCAGTATTTT.

The chain links TRBV24-1 to TRBJ2-5, with D possibly TRBD2 on 7 matching bases. Trimming took off 0 bases at V and 4 bases at J, with 20 bases between the two ends. The germline gives CDR1 KGHDR, CDR2 SFDVKD. CDR3 size: 18 residues. CDR3: CATSDLYEAGGRGETQYF. The CDR3 DNA is TGTGCCACCAGTGATTTGTACGAAGCCGGGGGGCGCGGAGAGACCCAGTACTTC.

The gene calls are TRBV10-2 and TRBJ1-1, with D possibly TRBD1 on 6 matching bases. Trimming shortened V by 8 bases and J by 4 bases, and 14 bases separated the two germline ends. This CDR3 has 13 amino acids. Germline CDR1 reads WSHSY; CDR2 reads SAAADI. The CDR3 protein is CASCSGARTEAFF. The CDR3, as DNA: TGCGCCAGCTGCTCGGGGGCGCGCACTGAAGCTTTCTTT.

This chain uses TRBV27 with TRBJ2-1, with a weak D call TRBD2 (6 bases). Trimming pared 2 bases from V and 8 bases from J, leaving 10 bases between. The CDR3 has 13 amino acids. The V gene's germline CDR1 is MNHEY and CDR2 SMNVEV (reference sequence). CDR3 coding DNA: TGTGCCAGCAGTTTAATGTGGGGGGATGAGCAGTTCTTC. Encoded protein: CASSLMWGDEQFF.

This chain connects TRBV5-4 to TRBJ2-3; D is undetermined. The CDR3 totals 13 residues. CDR1 is SGHNT, CDR2 YYREEE, per germline (reference sequence). V was pared by 4 bases and J by 4 bases, with 10 bases between. As DNA, the CDR3 is TGTGCCAGCAGCCCCGGGCCAGCAGATACGCAGTATTTT. As protein: CASSPGPADTQYF.

This clone appeared a single time. The CDR3 sequence: CASSQVGTSGIDEQFF. CDR3 DNA sequence: TGCGCCAGCAGCCAAGTAGGGACTAGCGGGATTGATGAGCAGTTCTTC. This chain links TRBV4-1 with TRBJ2-1, with 13 bases lining up with TRBD2. Trimming took 1 base from V and 8 from J; bases not matched to a gene: 5. The CDR3 consists of 16 residues. CDR1 and CDR2 from the germline V gene are MGHRA and YSYEKL.

V and J are TRBV18 and TRBJ1-6; tentatively, D is TRBD1 (5 bases). Trimming took 2 bases from V and 7 from J, leaving 12 bases between them. Germline CDR1 KGHSH, CDR2 LQKENI. The CDR3 runs to 15 residues. CDR3 DNA: TGTGCCAGCTCACCATCGCAGGGAGGGAATTCACCCCTCCACTTT. Protein product: CASSPSQGGNSPLHF. The complete variable domain, with remaining parts taken from reference TRBV18 and TRBJ1-6, reads NAGVMQNPRHLVRRRGQEARLRCSPMKGHSHVYWYRQLPEEGLKFMVYLQKENIIDESGMPKERFSAEFPKEGPSILRIQQVVRGDSAAYFCASSPSQGGNSPLHFGNGTRLTVT.

CDR3 loop: CSASRGQPYSEQFF. The CDR3 DNA sequence: TGCAGTGCTAGTAGGGGACAGCCCTATAGCGAGCAGTTCTTC. This chain connects TRBV20-1 to TRBJ2-1, with 7 bases matching TRBD1. Germline V gene lookup returns CDR1 DFQATT and CDR2 SNEGSKA (reference sequence). The J segment lost 10 bases and the V segment lost 3 bases, leaving 12 bases of the junction unmatched. The CDR3 spans 14 residues.

V and J are TRBV25-1 and TRBJ2-2; 9 nucleotides line up with TRBD2. The trim removed 1 base at V and 6 bases at J, leaving 6 bases unmatched. The germline gives CDR1 MGHDK, CDR2 SYGVNS. The CDR3 runs 16 residues. The CDR3 loop is CASSESGGRASGELFF. In DNA, the CDR3 is TGTGCCAGCAGTGAATCGGGCGGGAGGGCCTCCGGGGAGCTGTTTTTT.

In this sample, this clone turned up once. The genes are TRBV11-2 and TRBJ1-4, with 8 bases aligning to TRBD1. The germline CDR1 and CDR2 sequences are SGHAT and FQNNGV. The CDR3 length is 16 residues. J gave up 2 bases and V 3 bases, and 5 bases lay outside the gene matches. The CDR3 here is CASSLGRGPTNEKLFF. CDR3 nucleotide sequence: TGTGCCAGCAGCTTGGGCAGGGGGCCTACTAATGAAAAACTGTTTTTT.

CDR3 nucleotide sequence: TGTGCCAGCAGTCCTATTTATGGCTACACCTTC. Amino acids: CASSPIYGYTF. This chain uses TRBV2 with TRBJ1-2, with unresolved D. This CDR3 region has 11 residues. V lost 5 bases, J lost 5 bases, and 6 bases lay in between. Germline CDR1 SNHLY, CDR2 FYNNEI.

In DNA form, the CDR3 reads TGTGCCAGCAGTCCTCCCGGACTAGCGGGGGGCGGGTATGAGCAGTTCTTC. As protein: CASSPPGLAGGGYEQFF. The gene calls are TRBV28 and TRBJ2-1, with 14 bases fitting TRBD2. J was trimmed by 8 bases and V by 5 bases; bases with no gene match: 11. CDR1 and CDR2 from the germline V gene are MDHEN and SYDVKM. The CDR3 covers 17 residues.

Note on this clone: Additional DNA sequences in this sample encode the identical CDR3. The chain couples TRBV11-3 to TRBJ2-3; either TRBD1 or TRBD2 may supply D (6 bases each). CDR3 length: 13 residues. Germline CDR1 and CDR2: SGHNT and YENEEA. The germline V and J ends were trimmed by 6 bases and 3 bases, with 10 bases remaining between them. This chain's CDR3 is CASSGGRTDTQYF. Here the CDR3 DNA reads TGTGCCAGCAGTGGGGGGCGAACAGATACGCAGTATTTT.

The chain has TRBV5-1 and TRBJ2-2; TRBD1 might be the D (6 bases). V shed 0 bases and J shed 3 bases, with 9 bases lying between them. Germline CDR1 and CDR2: SGHRS and YFSETQ. This CDR3 is built from 15 residues. The CDR3 reads CASSLGGLDTGELFF. In nucleotides, the CDR3 is TGCGCCAGCAGCTTGGGGGGGCTCGACACCGGGGAGCTGTTTTTT.

The chain employs TRBV11-2 and TRBJ1-5; the D gene is possibly TRBD1 (6 bases). The CDR3 has 15 amino acids. Germline lookup yields CDR1 SGHAT and CDR2 FQNNGV. V lost 0 bases and J 4 bases, leaving 10 bases between the germline ends. The CDR3 DNA is TGTGCCAGCAGCTTAGATTTAGGGGGGAATCAGCCCCAGCATTTT. Translating it yields CASSLDLGGNQPQHF. The full variable domain, its missing parts supplied by reference TRBV11-2 and TRBJ1-5, is EAGVAQSPRYKIIEKRQSVAFWCNPISGHATLYWYQQILGQGPKLLIQFQNNGVVDDSQLPKDRFSAERLKGVDSTLKIQPAKLEDSAVYLCASSLDLGGNQPQHFGDGTRLSIL.

The chain employs TRBV11-2 and TRBJ2-7; tentative D call: TRBD1 (8 bases). The CDR3 contains 17 residues. With 1 base removed from V and 2 bases from J, the gap between germline ends came to 18 bases. Per germline, CDR1 SGHAT and CDR2 FQNNGV. In DNA form, the CDR3 reads TGTGCCAGCAGCTTAGTTGGGGGGGGGACAGGTCCCTACGAGCAGTACTTC. Its translation: CASSLVGGGTGPYEQYF. Full variable domain (missing parts from reference TRBV11-2 and TRBJ2-7): EAGVAQSPRYKIIEKRQSVAFWCNPISGHATLYWYQQILGQGPKLLIQFQNNGVVDDSQLPKDRFSAERLKGVDSTLKIQPAKLEDSAVYLCASSLVGGGTGPYEQYFGPGTRLTVT.

The J gene is TRBJ2-1, the V gene TRBV2, with TRBD1 matching 11 bases. This CDR3 region has 14 residues. CDR1 is SNHLY, CDR2 FYNNEI, per germline. Unmatched junction bases numbered 6, after V lost 11 bases and J lost 3 bases. CDR3: CACGTGGNYNEQFF. CDR3 sequence (DNA): TGTGCCTGCGGGACAGGGGGGAACTACAATGAGCAGTTCTTC. Combining the CDR3 with reference TRBV2 and TRBJ2-1 gives the whole variable domain EPEVTQTPSHQVTQMGQEVILRCVPISNHLYFYWYRQILGQKVEFLVSFYNNEISEKSEIFDDQFSVERPDGSNFTLKIRSTKLEDSAMYFCACGTGGNYNEQFFGPGTRLTVL.

This chain connects TRBV6-1 to TRBJ1-1; D is unresolved. Trimming took off 1 base at V and 1 base at J, with 7 bases between the two ends. CDR3 size: 14 residues. Per germline, CDR1 MNHNS and CDR2 SASEGT. For the CDR3, the DNA is TGTGCCAGCAGTGAAGACAGCTGGAACACTGAAGCTTTCTTT. It encodes CASSEDSWNTEAFF.

The rearrangement joins TRBV3-1 (or the pseudogene TRBV3-2) to TRBJ1-3; no firm D call. This CDR3 is 14 amino acids long. V was trimmed by 1 base and J by 6 bases, leaving 10 bases between them. CDR1 is LGHDT, CDR2 YNNKEL, per germline (reference sequence). The CDR3 sequence: CASSQVPGANTIYF. CDR3 bases: TGTGCCAGCAGCCAAGTTCCGGGAGCAAACACCATATATTTT.

The J gene is TRBJ1-2, the V gene TRBV3-1 (or the pseudogene TRBV3-2), with 7 bases aligning to TRBD1. This CDR3 region has 16 residues. In germline, CDR1 is LGHDT, CDR2 YNNKEL (reference sequence). V shed 3 bases, J shed 8 bases, and the junction held 15 bases outside the gene matches. This CDR3 reads CASSQGLRRGLRGYTF. The CDR3 DNA reads TGTGCCAGCAGCCAGGGGCTCAGGAGGGGGCTGAGGGGCTACACCTTC.

This clone was found a few times. J is TRBJ1-1 and V is TRBV20-1; 7 nucleotides match TRBD1. The trim removed 3 bases at V and 6 bases at J, leaving 7 bases unmatched. Germline lookup yields CDR1 DFQATT and CDR2 SNEGSKA (reference sequence). This CDR3 is 13 amino acids long. The CDR3 loop is CSASADREAEAFF. DNA for the CDR3: TGCAGTGCTAGTGCCGACAGGGAAGCTGAAGCTTTCTTT.

The rearrangement links TRBV5-1 to TRBJ2-2; 9 bases align to TRBD2. The CDR3 is made up of 18 amino acids. The V segment lost 1 base and the J segment 4 bases; nucleotides outside the gene matches: 11. CDR1 SGHRS and CDR2 YFSETQ come from the germline V gene. The CDR3 DNA reads as TGCGCCAGCAGCTTGACTAGCGGGTTTCCAGGGGGCACCGGGGAGCTGTTTTTT. Its translation: CASSLTSGFPGGTGELFF.

The chain combines TRBV21-1 with TRBJ1-6; the DNA was not compared with TRBD1, the D call given in the table. TRBV21-1 is annotated as a pseudogene. The CDR3 loop spans 14 amino acids. Here the CDR3 DNA reads TGTGCCAGCAGGGGGACAGGGGATAATTCACCCCTCCACTTT. It codes for CASRGTGDNSPLHF.

The chain links TRBV5-1 to TRBJ2-3; 7 nucleotides match TRBD1. The trim removed 4 bases at V and 2 bases at J, leaving 7 bases unmatched. This CDR3 has 15 amino acids. CDR1 is SGHRS and CDR2 is YFSETQ in the germline V gene. The CDR3 region is CASSVDRTFTDTQYF. CDR3 nucleotide sequence: TGCGCCAGCAGCGTGGACAGGACTTTCACAGATACGCAGTATTTT.